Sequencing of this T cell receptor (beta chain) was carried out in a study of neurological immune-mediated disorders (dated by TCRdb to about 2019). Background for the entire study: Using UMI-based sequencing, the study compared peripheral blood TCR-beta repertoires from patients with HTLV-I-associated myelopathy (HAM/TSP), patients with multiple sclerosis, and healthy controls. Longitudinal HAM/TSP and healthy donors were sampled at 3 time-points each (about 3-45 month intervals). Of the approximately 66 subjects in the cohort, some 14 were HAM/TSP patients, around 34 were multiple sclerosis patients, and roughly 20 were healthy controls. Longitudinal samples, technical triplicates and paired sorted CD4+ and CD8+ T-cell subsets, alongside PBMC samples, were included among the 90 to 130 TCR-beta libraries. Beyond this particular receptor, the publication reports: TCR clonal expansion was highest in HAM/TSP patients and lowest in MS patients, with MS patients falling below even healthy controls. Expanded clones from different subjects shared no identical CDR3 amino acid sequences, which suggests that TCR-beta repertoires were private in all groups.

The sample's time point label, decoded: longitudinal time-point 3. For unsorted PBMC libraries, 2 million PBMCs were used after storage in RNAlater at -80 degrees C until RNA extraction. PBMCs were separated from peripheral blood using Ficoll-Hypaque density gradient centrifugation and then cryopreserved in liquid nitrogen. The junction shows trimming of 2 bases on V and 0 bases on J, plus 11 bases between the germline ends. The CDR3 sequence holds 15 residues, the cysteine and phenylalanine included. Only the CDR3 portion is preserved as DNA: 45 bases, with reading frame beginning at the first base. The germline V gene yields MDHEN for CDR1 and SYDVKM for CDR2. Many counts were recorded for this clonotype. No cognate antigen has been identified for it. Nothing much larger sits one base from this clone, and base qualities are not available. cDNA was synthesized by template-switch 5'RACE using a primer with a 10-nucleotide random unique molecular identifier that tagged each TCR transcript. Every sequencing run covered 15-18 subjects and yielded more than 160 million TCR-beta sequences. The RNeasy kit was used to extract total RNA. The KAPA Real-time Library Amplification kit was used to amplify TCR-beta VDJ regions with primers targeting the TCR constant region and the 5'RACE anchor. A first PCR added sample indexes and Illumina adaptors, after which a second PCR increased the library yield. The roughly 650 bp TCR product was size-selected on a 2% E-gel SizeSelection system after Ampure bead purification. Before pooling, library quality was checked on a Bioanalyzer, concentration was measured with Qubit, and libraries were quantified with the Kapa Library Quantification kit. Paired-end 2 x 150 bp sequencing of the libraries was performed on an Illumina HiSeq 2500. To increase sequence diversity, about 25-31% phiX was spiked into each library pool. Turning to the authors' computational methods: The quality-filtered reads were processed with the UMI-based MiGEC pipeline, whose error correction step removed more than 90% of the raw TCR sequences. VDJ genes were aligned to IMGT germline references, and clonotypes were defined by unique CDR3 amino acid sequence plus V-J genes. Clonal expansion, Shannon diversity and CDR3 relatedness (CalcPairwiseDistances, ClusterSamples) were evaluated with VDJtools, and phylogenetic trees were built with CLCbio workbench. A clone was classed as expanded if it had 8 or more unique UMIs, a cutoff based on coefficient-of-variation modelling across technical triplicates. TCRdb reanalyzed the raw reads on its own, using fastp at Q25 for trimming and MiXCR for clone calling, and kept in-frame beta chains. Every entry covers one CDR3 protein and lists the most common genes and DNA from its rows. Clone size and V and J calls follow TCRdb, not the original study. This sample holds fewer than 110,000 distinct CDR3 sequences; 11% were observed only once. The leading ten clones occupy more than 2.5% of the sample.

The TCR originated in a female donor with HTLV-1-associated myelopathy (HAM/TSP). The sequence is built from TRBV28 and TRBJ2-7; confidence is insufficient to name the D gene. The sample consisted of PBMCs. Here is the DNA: TGTGCCAGCAGTTTAGGGCGGCCGCGCTCCTACGAGCAGTACTTC. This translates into CASSLGRPRSYEQYF.